Detailed here is one T cell receptor (beta chain). The data belong to a study of CD4 T cells in relation to SARS-CoV-2 and coronaviruses. V gave up 3 bases and J gave up 7 bases; unmatched junction bases: 3. The CDR3 runs to 13 residues. Profiled with immunoSEQ multiplex PCR; TCRdb holds only in-frame clones, not every one. The sample lists approximately 60,000 clones, approximately 90% occurring once. This clonotype originated in an adult with COVID-19. Sequenced material: naive CD4+ T cells from PBMCs. Subset specified: naive CD4+ T cells isolated by negative enrichment. The rearrangement links TRBV12-3 or TRBV12-4 to TRBJ2-1, with TRBD2 matching 7 bases. The CDR3 protein is CASSFLGGNEQFF. In nucleotides, the CDR3 is TGTGCCAGCAGTTTCTTGGGAGGGAATGAGCAGTTCTTC.